A selection of T cell receptor beta chains follows, all from one sample in a study of CD8 T cells in ankylosing spondylitis. TCRdb passed the 5' RACE reads through MiXCR, listing each CDR3 protein once. The data hold over 700,000 distinct CDR3 sequences, with 15% to 20% observed a single time. The sample consisted of blood, either unsorted or a sorted T cell fraction (not recorded which). The origin of the receptors is a male donor with ankylosing spondylitis. Each CDR3 is given with its conserved first and last residue. The D gene is left open where the match is weak. Where a row states a size, it is once, few, many or the class of an expanded clone; other rows omit it.

j_call clone_size d_call v_call cdr3_nt cdr3_aa
TRBJ2-1 few TRBD2 TRBV18 TGTGCCAGCTCACCCTTCCTAGCGGGAGTCTCGGAGCAGTTCTTC CASSPFLAGVSEQFF
TRBJ2-3 NA TRBD2 TRBV20-1 TGCAGTGCTAAACCCACGGGACTAGCGGGAGGGCCGTTGTCAGATACGCAGTATTTT CSAKPTGLAGGPLSDTQYF
TRBJ2-2 NA NA TRBV4-1 TGCGCCAGCAGCCAAGGGTCCCCCAGCCCAACGAACACCGGGGAGCTGTTTTTT CASSQGSPSPTNTGELFF
TRBJ2-7 few TRBD1 TRBV6-2/TRBV6-3 TGTGCCAGCAGTTCCACAGGGGTCAAGTACTTC CASSSTGVKYF
TRBJ2-2 few NA TRBV4-1 TGCGCCAGCAGCCAAGTTGTAGTTCACACCGGGGAGCTGTTTTTT CASSQVVVHTGELFF
TRBJ2-1 NA TRBD2 TRBV7-2 TGTGCCAGCAGCTTAACTGGGAGGGTCGTTGAGCAGTTCTTC CASSLTGRVVEQFF
TRBJ2-7 NA TRBD2 TRBV12-3/TRBV12-4 TGTGCCAGCAGTTTAGGGACTAGCGGGAGCAACGAGCAGTACTTC CASSLGTSGSNEQYF
TRBJ2-2 NA NA TRBV28 TGTGCCAGCAGGGATTGGGACTCCGTGAACACCGGGGAGCTGTTTTTT CASRDWDSVNTGELFF
TRBJ2-2 few NA TRBV29-1 TGCAGCGTTGGGAGGGGCGCGAACACCGGGGAGCTGTTTTTT CSVGRGANTGELFF
TRBJ2-3 NA TRBD1 TRBV5-6 TGTGCCAGCGGTGGGACAGGGCAAGATACGCAGTATTTT CASGGTGQDTQYF
TRBJ2-5 few NA TRBV6-1 TGTGCCAGCAGCCGACGACGGGGGGAGACCCAGTACTTC CASSRRRGETQYF
TRBJ2-5 few TRBD2 TRBV12-3/TRBV12-4 TGTGCCAGCAGTTGGGCGGGGGTCGTGGGAGAGACCCAGTACTTC CASSWAGVVGETQYF
TRBJ1-5 few TRBD1 TRBV20-1 TGCAGTGCTAGGCAGGGGGCGAACAATCAGCCCCAGCATTTT CSARQGANNQPQHF
TRBJ1-1 few NA TRBV25-1 TGTGCCAGCAGTGAAACCCTCGCCGCGCAGGGCGGGAACACTGAAGCTTTCTTT CASSETLAAQGGNTEAFF
TRBJ1-5 NA NA TRBV7-9 TGTGCCAGCAGCTTCGGCCCTACCAATCAGCCCCAGCATTTT CASSFGPTNQPQHF
TRBJ2-5 NA TRBD1 TRBV18 TGTGCCAGCTCACCGTGGCAGGGGGCCGAGAAGACCCAGTACTTC CASSPWQGAEKTQYF
TRBJ2-1 NA TRBD1 TRBV5-8 TGTGCCAGCAGCTCCGGGACAGGGGGGATGGGGGATGAGCAGTTCTTC CASSSGTGGMGDEQFF
TRBJ1-5 few TRBD1 TRBV7-2 TGTGCCAGCAGCTTAAACGCTGGAACAGGGGATCAGCCCCAGCATTTT CASSLNAGTGDQPQHF
TRBJ2-5 NA TRBD2 TRBV2 TGTGCCAGCAGTCACAGACTAGCGGGAGAGGAGACCCAGTACTTC CASSHRLAGEETQYF
TRBJ2-1 NA TRBD2 TRBV20-1 TGCAGTGCTAGAGATTACGGGAGGGGTGAGCAGTTCTTC CSARDYGRGEQFF
TRBJ1-1 NA NA TRBV20-1 TGCAGTGCTCCCGGGGAGGGTTACACTGAAGCTTTCTTT CSAPGEGYTEAFF
TRBJ2-7 few NA TRBV5-1 TGCGCCAGCAGCTTGGAGGGCAACAGAATCTACGAGCAGTACTTC CASSLEGNRIYEQYF
TRBJ2-5 many NA TRBV12-3/TRBV12-4 TGTGCCAGCAGTCCGGGGGTTGAGACCCAGTACTTC CASSPGVETQYF
TRBJ2-1 NA TRBD2 TRBV2 TGTGCCAGCAGGGGGGGGATGTTTGAGGAGCAGTTCTTC CASRGGMFEEQFF
TRBJ2-4 NA TRBD1 TRBV6-1 TGTGCCAGCAGCACGGGGACAGGGGCCGGGCTGGCCAAAAACATTCAGTACTTC CASSTGTGAGLAKNIQYF
TRBJ2-1 NA NA TRBV12-3/TRBV12-4 TGTGCGACGTCGGGCGGAAACTACAATGAGCAGTTCTTC CATSGGNYNEQFF
TRBJ1-2 few TRBD1 TRBV4-3 TGCGCCAGCAGCCAAGGGAGGGGGCGGGGTGGCTACACCTTC CASSQGRGRGGYTF
TRBJ1-2 few TRBD1 TRBV6-6 TGTGCCAGCAGGACAGGGTCAACTGGCTACACCTTC CASRTGSTGYTF
TRBJ2-1 many TRBD2 TRBV12-3/TRBV12-4 TGCGCCAGCAGCTTCGGGACTAGCGGCTACAATGAGCAGTTCTTC CASSFGTSGYNEQFF
TRBJ2-7 few NA TRBV4-1 TGCGCCAGCAGCCTTTTAAGGATTGGCGAGCAGTACTTC CASSLLRIGEQYF
TRBJ1-1 NA NA TRBV14 TGTGCCAGCAGCCAAGAGACGACAGGGAACACTGAAGCTTTCTTT CASSQETTGNTEAFF
TRBJ1-1 few NA TRBV15 TGTGCCACCAGCAGAGATCCAGACGGGAACACTGAAGCTTTCTTT CATSRDPDGNTEAFF
TRBJ2-1 NA TRBD1 TRBV2 TGTGCCAGCAGTGATGAGGGCTGGAAGACAGGGGTCTCCTACAATGAGCAGTTCTTC CASSDEGWKTGVSYNEQFF
TRBJ2-1 NA TRBD2 TRBV7-6 TGTGCCAGCAGCGCCCCGTCGGGACTAGCGGGTGAGCAGTTCTTC CASSAPSGLAGEQFF
TRBJ2-1 few NA TRBV7-9 TGTGCCAGCAGCTCGAGACTGGTGGAGGGGTCCTACAATGAGCAGTTCTTC CASSSRLVEGSYNEQFF
TRBJ1-1 NA NA TRBV29-1 TGCAGCGTTAACTGGGGTTCTCGGGACACTGAAGCTTTCTTT CSVNWGSRDTEAFF
TRBJ2-1 NA TRBD2 TRBV6-4 TGTGCCAGCAGTGAAGGAGCGGGAGTTTACAATGAGCAGTTCTTC CASSEGAGVYNEQFF
TRBJ1-1 few NA TRBV5-6 TGTGCCAGCAGCTTGTTTTATACTGAAGCTTTCTTT CASSLFYTEAFF
TRBJ2-7 NA TRBD1 TRBV29-1 TGCAGCGTACCCGGGACAGGTCTCTACGAGCAGTACTTC CSVPGTGLYEQYF
TRBJ1-1 few NA TRBV30 TGTGCCTGGAGTGTACAGGGCCGACCGAACACTGAAGCTTTCTTT CAWSVQGRPNTEAFF